One and the same sample provided the 13 T cell receptor beta chains below, sequenced in a study of T cells in Graves' hyperthyroidism and ophthalmopathy (dated by TCRdb to the late 2010s). Receptors were amplified or captured by multiplex PCR. TCRdb names Illumina HiSeq 2000 as the instrument used. Amplification of TCR beta CDR3 regions was carried out from RNA transcripts. A first-round RT-PCR of the TCR CDR3 used the HTBI primer set with the Qiagen OneStep RT-PCR kit. Using fastp at Q25 and MiXCR, TCRdb reprocessed the public reads and kept productive beta chains. Rows matching on CDR3 protein sequence are summarized as one entry with the most common DNA and genes. The sample yields roughly 580,000 distinct CDR3 sequences; around 13% were counted once. The biggest ten clones account for around 5.4% of the sample. The sample taken for sequencing was blood. All receptors derive from a woman in her 30s with Graves' hyperthyroidism that later progressed to Graves' ophthalmopathy.

In its sample, this clonotype was seen many times. This chain links TRBV7-9 with TRBJ2-1; 14 bases match TRBD2. Germline trimming cut 7 bases from V and 8 bases from J; bases unmatched to any gene: 10. Per germline, CDR1 SEHNR and CDR2 FQNEAQ (reference sequence). This CDR3 is built from 16 residues. Written as DNA, the CDR3 is TGTGCCAGCACTGAGCCTCCGGGACTAGCGGGAGATGAGCAGTTCTTC. It is translated as CASTEPPGLAGDEQFF.

This clonotype has a count of ten or more. The chain links TRBV25-1 to TRBJ1-2, with D perhaps TRBD1 (6 bases). Germline V gene lookup returns CDR1 MGHDK and CDR2 SYGVNS. With 2 bases removed from V and 7 bases from J, the gap between germline ends came to 17 bases. This CDR3 has 15 amino acids. CDR3 DNA sequence: TGTGCCAGCAGTGAAAGCATGAGGGGGTGGACTGGCTACACCTTC. It codes for CASSESMRGWTGYTF.

This clonotype showed up just a few times. V and J are TRBV19 and TRBJ2-7; 7 bases are a match to TRBD1. Trimming took 10 bases from V and 5 from J; bases not matched to a gene: 8. The germline CDR1 and CDR2 sequences are LNHDA and SQIVND (reference sequence). CDR3 length equals 12 residues. Here the CDR3 reads CATETGTDEQYF. CDR3 nucleotide sequence: TGTGCCACCGAGACAGGGACAGACGAGCAGTACTTC. Filled out from reference TRBV19 and TRBJ2-7, the complete variable domain reads DGGITQSPKYLFRKEGQNVTLSCEQNLNHDAMYWYRQDPGQGLRLIYYSQIVNDFQKGDIAEGYSVSREKKESFPLTVTSAQKNPTAFYLCATETGTDEQYFGPGTRLTVT.

This clonotype was found many times. V and J are TRBV28 and TRBJ1-1; unclear D gene. CDR1 is MDHEN and CDR2 is SYDVKM in the germline V gene. The CDR3 totals 13 residues. With 10 bases removed from V and 3 bases from J, the gap between germline ends came to 15 bases. This CDR3 is CATASQIDTEAFF. CDR3 sequence (DNA): TGTGCCACCGCTAGTCAAATCGACACTGAAGCTTTCTTT.

The chain joins TRBV3-1 to TRBJ1-5, with unresolved D. Between the trimmed V and J ends, which lost 4 bases and 9 bases, there was a span of 13 bases. Germline V gives CDR1 LGHDT, CDR2 YNNKEL (reference sequence). The CDR3 has 13 residues. The CDR3: CASSPGPPRPQHF. The CDR3 region has the DNA TGTGCCAGCAGCCCCGGGCCACCCCGGCCCCAGCATTTT.

V and J are TRBV7-2 and TRBJ1-1, with D possibly matching TRBD1 (5 bases). CDR1 and CDR2 (germline): SGHTA, FQGNSA. This CDR3 comprises 13 residues. Trimming removed 2 bases at V and 7 bases at J, with 11 bases between. CDR3 bases: TGTGCCAGCAGCTTACATCGACAGAATGAAGCTTTCTTT. Translated, it gives CASSLHRQNEAFF.

This clonotype came up many times. This chain uses TRBV24-1 with TRBJ2-3, with D perhaps TRBD1 (5 bases). The germline V gene has CDR1 KGHDR and CDR2 SFDVKD. There are 15 residues in the CDR3. V was cut by 3 bases and J by 2 bases, with 11 bases left in between. As DNA, the CDR3 is TGTGCCACCAGTGATCCGGACACAAACACAGATACGCAGTATTTT. This sequence encodes CATSDPDTNTDTQYF.

The chain employs TRBV30 and TRBJ1-2, with TRBD1 as a possible D gene (6 bases). The CDR3 spans 13 residues. V lost 6 bases and J lost 4, with 15 bases in between. CDR1 and CDR2 from the germline V gene are GTSNPN and SVGIG (reference sequence). The CDR3 here is CACTSRGGYGYTF. Written as DNA, the CDR3 is TGTGCCTGCACGTCCAGGGGAGGCTATGGCTACACCTTC.

This clonotype was counted ten times or more. The V gene is TRBV12-3 or TRBV12-4, the J gene TRBJ2-7, with TRBD2 matching over 9 bases. V was pared by 6 bases and J by 3 bases, with 12 bases of the junction left unmatched. CDR3 length: 16 amino acids. The CDR3 DNA is TGTGCCAGCAGCCGCACCCCGGGACTAGCACGCTACGAGCAGTACTTC. Translating gives CASSRTPGLARYEQYF.

V and J are TRBV20-1 and TRBJ2-5; 14 bases fit TRBD2. Germline CDR1 and CDR2: DFQATT and SNEGSKA (reference sequence). The V segment lost 2 bases and the J segment 1 base; nucleotides outside the gene matches: 12. CDR3 length: 19 amino acids. The CDR3 DNA reads as TGCAGTGCTAGACCGACTAGCGGGAGGGCGAAACTATCCCAAGAGACCCAGTACTTC. Protein: CSARPTSGRAKLSQETQYF.

This clonotype has at least ten counts. The chain carries TRBV6-1 and TRBJ2-5, with 9 bases identical to TRBD2. In germline, CDR1 is MNHNS, CDR2 SASEGT. V lost 2 bases to trimming and J lost 4 bases; unmatched junction nucleotides: 8. There are 16 residues in the CDR3. CDR3 DNA sequence: TGTGCCAGCAGTGAACGCGATAGCGGGAGTGGAGAGACCCAGTACTTC. Translating gives CASSERDSGSGETQYF.

This clonotype was seen repeatedly, ten times or more. The gene calls are TRBV20-1 and TRBJ2-3; 10 nucleotides match TRBD2. The germline V gene encodes CDR1 DFQATT and CDR2 SNEGSKA (reference sequence). V shed 3 bases and J 3 bases; nucleotides not matched to a gene: 9. CDR3 length: 16 residues. The CDR3 DNA is TGCAGTGCTAGGAGTTCTAGCGGGAGTATGACAGATACGCAGTATTTT. Protein: CSARSSSGSMTDTQYF.

This clonotype showed up many times. For the CDR3, the DNA is TGCGCCAGCAGCTTTCAGGGGGCCCTAACTGAAGCTTTCTTT. Translating it yields CASSFQGALTEAFF. The J gene is TRBJ1-1, the V gene TRBV5-1, with 8 positions matching TRBD1. This CDR3 is built from 14 residues. CDR1 SGHRS and CDR2 YFSETQ come from the germline V gene. The V and J ends lost 2 bases and 5 bases, in that order; junction bases with no gene match: 5.